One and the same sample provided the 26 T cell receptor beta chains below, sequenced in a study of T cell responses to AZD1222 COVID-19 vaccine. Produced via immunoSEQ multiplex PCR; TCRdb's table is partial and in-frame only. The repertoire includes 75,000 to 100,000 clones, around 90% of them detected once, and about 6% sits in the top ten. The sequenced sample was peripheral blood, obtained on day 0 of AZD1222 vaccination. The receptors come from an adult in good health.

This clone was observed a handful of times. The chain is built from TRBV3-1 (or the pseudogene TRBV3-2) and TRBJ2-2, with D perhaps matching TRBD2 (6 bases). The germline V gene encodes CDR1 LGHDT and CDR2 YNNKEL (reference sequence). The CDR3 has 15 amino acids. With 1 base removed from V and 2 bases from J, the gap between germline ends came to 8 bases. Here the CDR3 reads CASSQGLVNTGELFF. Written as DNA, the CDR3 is TGTGCCAGCAGCCAAGGACTAGTTAACACCGGGGAGCTGTTTTTT.

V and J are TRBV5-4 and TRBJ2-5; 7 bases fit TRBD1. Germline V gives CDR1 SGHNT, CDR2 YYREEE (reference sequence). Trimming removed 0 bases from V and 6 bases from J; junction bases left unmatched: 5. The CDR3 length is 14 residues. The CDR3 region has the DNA TGTGCCAGCAGCTTGGGAGGGGGCGCGCAGACCCAGTACTTC. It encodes CASSLGGGAQTQYF.

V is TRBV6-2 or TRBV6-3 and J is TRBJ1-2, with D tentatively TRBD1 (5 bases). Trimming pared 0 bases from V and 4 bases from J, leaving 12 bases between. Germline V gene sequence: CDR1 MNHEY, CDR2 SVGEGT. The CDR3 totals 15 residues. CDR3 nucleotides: TGTGCCAGCAGTTACTCAACAGGACGACTCTATGGCTACACCTTC. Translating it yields CASSYSTGRLYGYTF.

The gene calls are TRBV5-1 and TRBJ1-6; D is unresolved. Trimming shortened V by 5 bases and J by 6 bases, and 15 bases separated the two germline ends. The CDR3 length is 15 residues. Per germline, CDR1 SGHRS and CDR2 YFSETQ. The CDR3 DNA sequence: TGCGCCAGCAGATCCGGCGGGGTTGGTAATTCACCCCTCCACTTT. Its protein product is CASRSGGVGNSPLHF. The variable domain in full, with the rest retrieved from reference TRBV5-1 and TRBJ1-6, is KAGVTQTPRYLIKTRGQQVTLSCSPISGHRSVSWYQQTPGQGLQFLFEYFSETQRNKGNFPGRFSGRQFSNSRSEMNVSTLELGDSALYLCASRSGGVGNSPLHFGNGTRLTVT.

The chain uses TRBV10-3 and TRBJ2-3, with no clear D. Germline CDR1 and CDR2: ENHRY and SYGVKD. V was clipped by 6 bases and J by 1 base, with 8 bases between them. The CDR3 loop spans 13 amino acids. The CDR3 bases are TGTGCCATCAGGCTGGACGGCACAGATACGCAGTATTTT. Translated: CAIRLDGTDTQYF.

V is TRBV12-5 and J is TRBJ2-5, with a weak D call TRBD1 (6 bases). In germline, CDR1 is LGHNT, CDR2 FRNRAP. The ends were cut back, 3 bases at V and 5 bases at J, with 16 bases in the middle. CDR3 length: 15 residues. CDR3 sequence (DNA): TGTGCTAGTGGTTTATCTCGTACAAGGGGGGAGACCCAGTACTTC. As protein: CASGLSRTRGETQYF.

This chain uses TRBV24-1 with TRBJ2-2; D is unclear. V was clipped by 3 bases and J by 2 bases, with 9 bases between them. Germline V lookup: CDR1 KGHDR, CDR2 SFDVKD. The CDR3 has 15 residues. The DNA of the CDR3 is TGTGCCACCAGTGATATAAAGAATAACACCGGGGAGCTGTTTTTT. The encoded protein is CATSDIKNNTGELFF.

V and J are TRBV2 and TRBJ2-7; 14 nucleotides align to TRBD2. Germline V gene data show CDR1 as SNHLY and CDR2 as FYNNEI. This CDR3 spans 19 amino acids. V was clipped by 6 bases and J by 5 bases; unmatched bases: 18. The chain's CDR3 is CASRPRQGGTSGRNHEQYF. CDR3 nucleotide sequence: TGTGCCAGCAGACCCCGACAGGGCGGGACTAGCGGGAGAAACCACGAGCAGTACTTC.

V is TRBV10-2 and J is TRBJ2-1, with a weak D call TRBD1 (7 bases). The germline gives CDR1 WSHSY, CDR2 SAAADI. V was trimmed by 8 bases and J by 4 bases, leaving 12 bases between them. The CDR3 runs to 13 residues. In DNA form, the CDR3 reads TGCGCCAGCCTCCAGGGGGGATACAATGAGCAGTTCTTC. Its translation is CASLQGGYNEQFF.

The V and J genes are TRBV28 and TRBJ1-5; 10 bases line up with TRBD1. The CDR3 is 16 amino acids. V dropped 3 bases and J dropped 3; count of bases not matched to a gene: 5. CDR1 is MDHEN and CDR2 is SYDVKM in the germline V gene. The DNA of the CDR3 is TGTGCCAGCAGTTTTACGACAGGGGGCAACAATCAGCCCCAGCATTTT. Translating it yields CASSFTTGGNNQPQHF. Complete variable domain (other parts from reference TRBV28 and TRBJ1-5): DVKVTQSSRYLVKRTGEKVFLECVQDMDHENMFWYRQDPGLGLRLIYFSYDVKMKEKGDIPEGYSVSREKKERFSLILESASTNQTSMYLCASSFTTGGNNQPQHFGDGTRLSIL.

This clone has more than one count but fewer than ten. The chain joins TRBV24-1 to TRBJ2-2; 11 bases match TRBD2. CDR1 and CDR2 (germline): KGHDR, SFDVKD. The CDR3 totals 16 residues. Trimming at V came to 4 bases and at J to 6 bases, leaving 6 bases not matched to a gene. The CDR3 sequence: CATSDPGTSGAGELFF. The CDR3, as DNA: TGTGCCACCAGTGACCCTGGGACTAGCGGAGCCGGGGAGCTGTTTTTT.

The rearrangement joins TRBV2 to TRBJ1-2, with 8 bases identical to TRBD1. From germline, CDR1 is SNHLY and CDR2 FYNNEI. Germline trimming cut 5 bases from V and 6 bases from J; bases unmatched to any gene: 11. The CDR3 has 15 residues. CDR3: CASSSERTGNDGYTF. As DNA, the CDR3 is TGTGCCAGCAGTTCTGAAAGGACAGGGAACGATGGCTACACCTTC.

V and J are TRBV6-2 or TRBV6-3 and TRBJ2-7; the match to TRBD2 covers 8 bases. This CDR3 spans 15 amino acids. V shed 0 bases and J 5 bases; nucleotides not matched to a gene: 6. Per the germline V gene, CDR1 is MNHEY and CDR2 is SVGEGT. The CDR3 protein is CASSYSRLAGNEQYF. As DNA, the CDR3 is TGTGCCAGCAGTTACTCGAGATTAGCGGGAAACGAGCAGTACTTC.

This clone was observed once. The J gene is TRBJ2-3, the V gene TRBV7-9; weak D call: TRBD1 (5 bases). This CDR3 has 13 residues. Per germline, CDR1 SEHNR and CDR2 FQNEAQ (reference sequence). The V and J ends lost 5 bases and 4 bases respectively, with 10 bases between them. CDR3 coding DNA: TGTGCCAGCAGCGTTCAAGGGGCAGATACGCAGTATTTT. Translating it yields CASSVQGADTQYF.

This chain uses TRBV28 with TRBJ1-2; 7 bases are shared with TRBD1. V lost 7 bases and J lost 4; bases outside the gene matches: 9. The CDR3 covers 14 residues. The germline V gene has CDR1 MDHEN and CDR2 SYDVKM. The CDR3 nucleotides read TGTGCCAGCACCCCGGGACAGTATCGCTATGGCTACACCTTC. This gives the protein CASTPGQYRYGYTF.

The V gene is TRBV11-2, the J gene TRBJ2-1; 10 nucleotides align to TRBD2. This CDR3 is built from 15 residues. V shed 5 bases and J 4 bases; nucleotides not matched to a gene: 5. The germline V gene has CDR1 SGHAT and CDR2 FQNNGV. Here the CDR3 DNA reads TGTGCCAGCAGCCTAGGGACTAGCGAGTACAATGAGCAGTTCTTC. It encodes CASSLGTSEYNEQFF.

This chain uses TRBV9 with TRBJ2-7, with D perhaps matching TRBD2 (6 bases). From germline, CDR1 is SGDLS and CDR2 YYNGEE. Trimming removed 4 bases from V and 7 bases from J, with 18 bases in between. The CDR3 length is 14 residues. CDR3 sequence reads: CASSLGLPPGEQYF. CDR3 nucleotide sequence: TGTGCCAGCAGCTTGGGACTTCCCCCTGGGGAGCAGTACTTC.

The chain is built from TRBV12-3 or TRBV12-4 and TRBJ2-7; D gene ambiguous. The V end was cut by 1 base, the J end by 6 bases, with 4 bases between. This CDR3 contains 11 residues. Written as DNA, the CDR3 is TGTGCCAGCAGTTTAGGGGGCGAGCAGTACTTC. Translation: CASSLGGEQYF.

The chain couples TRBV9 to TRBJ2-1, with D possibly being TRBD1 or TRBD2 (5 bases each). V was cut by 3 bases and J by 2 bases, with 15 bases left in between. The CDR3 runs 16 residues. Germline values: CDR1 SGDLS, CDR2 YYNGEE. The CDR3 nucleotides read TGTGCCAGCAGCGGAGGGATAAGGGGTACCTACAATGAGCAGTTCTTC. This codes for CASSGGIRGTYNEQFF. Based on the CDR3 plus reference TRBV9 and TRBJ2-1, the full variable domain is DSGVTQTPKHLITATGQRVTLRCSPRSGDLSVYWYQQSLDQGLQFLIQYYNGEERAKGNILERFSAQQFPDLHSELNLSSLELGDSALYFCASSGGIRGTYNEQFFGPGTRLTVL.

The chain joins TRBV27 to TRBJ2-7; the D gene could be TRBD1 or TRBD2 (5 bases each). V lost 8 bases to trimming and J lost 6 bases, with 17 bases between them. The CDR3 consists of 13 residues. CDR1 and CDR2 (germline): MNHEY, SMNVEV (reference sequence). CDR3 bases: TGTGCCAGCGTCGGGGCTAGCTTTTCCGAGCAGTACTTC. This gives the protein CASVGASFSEQYF.

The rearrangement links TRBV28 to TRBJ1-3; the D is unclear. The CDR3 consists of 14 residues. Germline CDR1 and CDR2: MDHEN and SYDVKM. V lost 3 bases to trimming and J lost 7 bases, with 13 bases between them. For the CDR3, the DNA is TGTGCCAGCAGTTTCGAGGGAGCCCCGAACACCATATATTTT. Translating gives CASSFEGAPNTIYF.

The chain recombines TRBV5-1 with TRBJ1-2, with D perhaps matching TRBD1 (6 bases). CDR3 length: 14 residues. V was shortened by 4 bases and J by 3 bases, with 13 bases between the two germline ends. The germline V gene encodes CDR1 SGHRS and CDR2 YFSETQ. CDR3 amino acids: CASSPQQGYYGYTF. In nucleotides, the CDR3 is TGCGCCAGCAGCCCGCAACAGGGATACTATGGCTACACCTTC. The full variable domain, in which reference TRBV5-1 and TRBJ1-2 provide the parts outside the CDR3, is KAGVTQTPRYLIKTRGQQVTLSCSPISGHRSVSWYQQTPGQGLQFLFEYFSETQRNKGNFPGRFSGRQFSNSRSEMNVSTLELGDSALYLCASSPQQGYYGYTFGSGTRLTVV.

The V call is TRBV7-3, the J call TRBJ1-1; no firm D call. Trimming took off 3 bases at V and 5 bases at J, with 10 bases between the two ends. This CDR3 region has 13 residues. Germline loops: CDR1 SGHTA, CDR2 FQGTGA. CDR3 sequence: CASSFKGGTEAFF. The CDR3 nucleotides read TGTGCCAGCAGCTTCAAGGGAGGAACTGAAGCTTTCTTT.

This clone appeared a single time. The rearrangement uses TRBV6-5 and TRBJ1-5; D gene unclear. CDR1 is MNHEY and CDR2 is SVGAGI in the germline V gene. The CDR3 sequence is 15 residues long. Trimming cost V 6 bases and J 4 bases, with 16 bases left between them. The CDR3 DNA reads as TGTGCCAGCAGCGACGGGAGAGGGTTGAATCAGCCCCAGCATTTT. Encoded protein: CASSDGRGLNQPQHF.

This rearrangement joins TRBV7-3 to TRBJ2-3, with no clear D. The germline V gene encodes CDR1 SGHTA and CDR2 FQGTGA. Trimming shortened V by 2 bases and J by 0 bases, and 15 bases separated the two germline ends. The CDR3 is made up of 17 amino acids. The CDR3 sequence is CASSLGDGRPSTDTQYF. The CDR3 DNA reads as TGTGCCAGCAGCTTAGGCGATGGTAGACCTAGCACAGATACGCAGTATTTT.

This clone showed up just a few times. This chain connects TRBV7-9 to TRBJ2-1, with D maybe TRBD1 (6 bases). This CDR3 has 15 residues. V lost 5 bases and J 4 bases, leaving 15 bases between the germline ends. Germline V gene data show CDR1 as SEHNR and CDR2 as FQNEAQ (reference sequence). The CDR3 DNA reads TGTGCCAGCAGCCCTGGACAGACCTTTTACAATGAGCAGTTCTTC. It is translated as CASSPGQTFYNEQFF.